The next 21 T cell receptor beta chains were all read from a single sample in a study of cytomegalovirus exposure and HLA in healthy donors. PCR primers comprised 60 Vbeta and 13 Jbeta primers. Generated by immunoSEQ multiplex PCR, the TCRdb table keeps only in-frame clones and is missing some. Of some 150,000 clones listed, 70% to 80% are singletons. Material: PBMCs. Receptor source: a human donor in good health.

The chain carries TRBV18 and TRBJ2-1; the D gene is possibly TRBD1 (6 bases). CDR1 KGHSH and CDR2 LQKENI come from the germline V gene. The CDR3 is 15 amino acids. V lost 5 bases to trimming and J lost 4 bases, with 15 bases between them. In DNA form, the CDR3 reads TGTGCCAGCTCAGATGTTGGAGGACAGTACAATGAGCAGTTCTTC. This translates into CASSDVGGQYNEQFF.

V and J are TRBV25-1 and TRBJ2-3, with 8 positions matching TRBD1. The ends lost 8 bases at V and 2 bases at J; junction bases unmatched: 9. Germline CDR1 is MGHDK and CDR2 is SYGVNS. This CDR3 is built from 15 residues. CDR3 nucleotides: TGTGCCAGCCGCGCCAGGGACAGGTACACAGATACGCAGTATTTT. Its translation is CASRARDRYTDTQYF.

The rearrangement uses TRBV28 and TRBJ2-1, with 8 bases lining up with TRBD2. The germline gives CDR1 MDHEN, CDR2 SYDVKM. J was trimmed by 5 bases and V by 1 base; bases with no gene match: 7. This CDR3 spans 16 amino acids. The CDR3 region has the DNA TGTGCCAGCAGTTTATTCGGGAGGGCCCTCCACAATGAGCAGTTCTTC. Its protein is CASSLFGRALHNEQFF.

The chain couples TRBV18 to TRBJ2-7, with TRBD1 matching over 8 bases. CDR3 length equals 14 residues. Trimming took 5 bases from V and 7 from J; bases not matched to a gene: 10. Germline lookup yields CDR1 KGHSH and CDR2 LQKENI. The CDR3, as DNA: TGTGCCAGCTCAACTAAGGACAGGGTGAGTGAGCAGTACTTC. It encodes CASSTKDRVSEQYF.

The V gene is TRBV4-2, the J gene TRBJ2-2; D is unresolved. CDR1 and CDR2 (germline): LGHNA, YNFKEQ. This CDR3 has 16 amino acids. The V end was cut by 2 bases, the J end by 3 bases, with 13 bases between. The CDR3 nucleotides are TGTGCCAGCAGCCAACTCTCGTCAGGATACACCGGGGAGCTGTTTTTT. Translation gives CASSQLSSGYTGELFF.

The V and J genes are TRBV15 and TRBJ2-1, with D uncertain. Germline-derived CDR1 and CDR2 are LNHNV and YYDKDF (reference sequence). The CDR3 extends over 16 amino acids. V dropped 1 base and J dropped 2 bases, with 12 bases sitting between them. The CDR3 DNA reads TGTGCCACCAGCAGAGTCGGCCGCGGCGCCTACAATGAGCAGTTCTTC. The encoded protein is CATSRVGRGAYNEQFF.

This clone is a singleton in its sample. V gene TRBV6-6 combines with J gene TRBJ1-4, with no clear D. Germline lookup yields CDR1 MNHNY and CDR2 SVGAGI (reference sequence). Trimming pared 6 bases from V and 6 bases from J, leaving 11 bases between. The CDR3 totals 13 residues. CDR3 DNA: TGTGCCAGCAGGTCCGGGTTTCATGAAAAACTGTTTTTT. Protein: CASRSGFHEKLFF.

The chain couples TRBV4-3 to TRBJ2-1; 7 bases are shared with TRBD2. Germline loops: CDR1 LGHNA, CDR2 YSLEER. CDR3 size: 18 residues. J was trimmed by 7 bases and V by 0 bases; bases with no gene match: 15. CDR3 sequence: CASSQEAVRREFMNEQFF. CDR3 nucleotide sequence: TGCGCCAGCAGCCAAGAAGCGGTGCGGCGGGAGTTTATGAATGAGCAGTTCTTC.

This chain connects TRBV2 to TRBJ2-1, with D perhaps TRBD1 (5 bases). The CDR3 has 12 amino acids. Germline CDR1 reads SNHLY; CDR2 reads FYNNEI. Trimming cost V 8 bases and J 5 bases, with 10 bases left between them. The CDR3 nucleotides read TGTGCCAGCTTACTGACAGACAATGAGCAGTTCTTC. Translating gives CASLLTDNEQFF.

The rearrangement uses TRBV19 and TRBJ1-5; 11 nucleotides align to TRBD1. CDR1 is LNHDA, CDR2 SQIVND, per germline (reference sequence). Unmatched junction bases numbered 7, after V lost 5 bases and J lost 7 bases. The CDR3 is made up of 15 amino acids. The chain's CDR3 is CASSVPDRGPQPQHF. In DNA form, the CDR3 reads TGTGCCAGTAGTGTCCCGGACAGGGGGCCCCAGCCCCAGCATTTT.

The V and J genes are TRBV4-1 and TRBJ1-2, with 9 nucleotides matching TRBD1. CDR1 and CDR2 from the germline V gene are MGHRA and YSYEKL. Trimming cost V 4 bases and J 8 bases; bases outside gene matches: 11. The CDR3 sequence is 15 residues long. The CDR3 DNA follows: TGCGCCAGCAGCCCTACCGGGACAGGGAGTCGCGGCTACACCTTC. This translates into CASSPTGTGSRGYTF.

The V gene is TRBV5-1, the J gene TRBJ2-1, with D possibly being TRBD2 (5 bases). The CDR3 spans 14 residues. Germline assignment: CDR1 SGHRS and CDR2 YFSETQ. Trimming left V 3 bases short and J 6 bases short, with 13 bases between. CDR3: CASSSLDGINEQFF. Here the CDR3 DNA reads TGCGCCAGCAGCTCCCTGGACGGGATCAATGAGCAGTTCTTC. Drawing the rest from reference TRBV5-1 and TRBJ2-1, the complete variable domain is KAGVTQTPRYLIKTRGQQVTLSCSPISGHRSVSWYQQTPGQGLQFLFEYFSETQRNKGNFPGRFSGRQFSNSRSEMNVSTLELGDSALYLCASSSLDGINEQFFGPGTRLTVL.

The chain combines TRBV5-4 with TRBJ1-1; D is possibly TRBD1 (5 bases). There are 14 residues in the CDR3. Per the germline V gene, CDR1 is SGHNT and CDR2 is YYREEE (reference sequence). The V end lost 2 bases, the J end lost 11 bases, and 19 bases lay between the germline ends. CDR3 protein: CASSFQGELLRAFF. DNA of the CDR3: TGTGCCAGCAGCTTCCAGGGTGAATTGCTGCGGGCTTTCTTT.

Only a few counts were recorded for this clone. The chain combines TRBV5-6 with TRBJ2-7; 13 nucleotides line up with TRBD2. The V gene end was trimmed by 0 bases and the J gene end by 4 bases; junction bases not matched to a gene: 10. The CDR3 runs 18 residues. The germline CDR1 and CDR2 sequences are SGHDT and YYEEEE. This CDR3 reads CASSLAIGLAGEGYEQYF. The DNA for the CDR3 is TGTGCCAGCAGCTTGGCCATCGGACTAGCGGGAGAAGGATACGAGCAGTACTTC.

J is TRBJ1-5 and V is TRBV19, with 7 bases identical to TRBD1. The CDR3 totals 13 residues. Trimming cost V 6 bases and J 5 bases; bases outside gene matches: 4. Per germline, CDR1 LNHDA and CDR2 SQIVND (reference sequence). For the CDR3, the DNA is TGTGCCAGTAGGTCAGGGGGTTATCAGCCCCAGCATTTT. Its protein is CASRSGGYQPQHF.

This sequence joins TRBV10-1 and TRBJ1-1, with TRBD1 identical over 8 bases. CDR3 length: 14 residues. The junction had 3 bases not matched to a gene; V was cut back by 0 bases and J by 6 bases. Looked up from germline, CDR1 is WNHNN and CDR2 is SYGVQD (reference sequence). The CDR3 DNA follows: TGCGCCAGCAGTGAGTCGATGACAGGGGCTGAAGCTTTCTTT. This gives the protein CASSESMTGAEAFF.

The chain employs TRBV19 and TRBJ2-5, with 8 bases that match TRBD1. V was pared by 7 bases and J by 2 bases, with 3 bases of the junction left unmatched. Germline V gives CDR1 LNHDA, CDR2 SQIVND (reference sequence). The CDR3 is 13 residues long. The CDR3 nucleotides read TGTGCCAGTAAGGGACAGGTTCAAGAGACCCAGTACTTC. Protein product: CASKGQVQETQYF.

The rearrangement links TRBV6-4 to TRBJ2-1; 8 bases map to TRBD2. The junction had 10 bases not matched to a gene; V was cut back by 3 bases and J by 9 bases. Germline-derived CDR1 and CDR2 are MRHNA and SNTAGT. The CDR3 loop spans 15 amino acids. The CDR3 reads CASSESASGLGEQFF. In DNA, the CDR3 is TGTGCCAGCAGTGAGTCTGCTAGCGGGCTAGGTGAGCAGTTCTTC.

The chain couples TRBV7-2 to TRBJ2-7, with TRBD2 identical over 9 bases. The CDR3 extends over 13 amino acids. The germline CDR1 and CDR2 sequences are SGHTA and FQGNSA. V dropped 7 bases and J dropped 5; count of bases not matched to a gene: 6. CDR3 sequence reads: CASTLAGSNEQYF. DNA for the CDR3: TGTGCCAGCACTCTAGCGGGATCTAACGAGCAGTACTTC.

V is TRBV29-1 and J is TRBJ2-2, with D possibly matching TRBD1 (6 bases). V dropped 1 base and J dropped 3 bases, with 12 bases sitting between them. The CDR3 has 15 residues. From germline, CDR1 is SQVTM and CDR2 ANQGSEA. Here the CDR3 reads CSVEGEGVYTGELFF. Written as DNA, the CDR3 is TGCAGCGTTGAAGGAGAGGGGGTATACACCGGGGAGCTGTTTTTT.

The chain has TRBV9 and TRBJ2-2; D gene ambiguous. The V end was cut by 4 bases, the J end by 5 bases, with 3 bases between. The CDR3 is made up of 11 amino acids. Germline CDR1 and CDR2: SGDLS and YYNGEE. The DNA of the CDR3 is TGTGCCAGCAGCCGGACCGGGGAGCTGTTTTTT. This sequence encodes CASSRTGELFF.